Listed below are T cell receptor beta chains from one sample, sequenced in a study of CD8 T cells in Susac syndrome. TCRdb redid the calling of the immunoSEQ multiplex PCR reads with MiXCR, one entry per CDR3 protein. This table has roughly 200,000 distinct CDR3 sequences, just under 95% appearing once. The sample consisted of CD4+ T cells from PBMCs. The receptor source for this set is a human donor in good health. Each CDR3 is given with its conserved first and last residue. D genes are given only for firm matches.

d_gene: NA
v_gene: TRBV4-1
j_gene: TRBJ2-1
CDR3nt: TGCGCCAGCAGCCAAGAGGGGGAGGTAAATGAGCAGTTCTTC
CDR3aa: CASSQEGEVNEQFF

d_gene: TRBD2
v_gene: TRBV3-1
j_gene: TRBJ2-7
CDR3nt: TGTGCCAGCAGACTCACGGGAGGGGCCTACGAGCAGTACTTC
CDR3aa: CASRLTGGAYEQYF

d_gene: NA
v_gene: TRBV4-2
j_gene: TRBJ2-3
CDR3nt: TGTGCCAGCAGCCAAGTGTCGGGAAACTCGGATACGCAGTATTTT
CDR3aa: CASSQVSGNSDTQYF

d_gene: NA
v_gene: TRBV9
j_gene: TRBJ2-1
CDR3nt: TGTGCCAGCAGCGTAGACGGGCAAAATGAGCAGTTCTTC
CDR3aa: CASSVDGQNEQFF

d_gene: NA
v_gene: TRBV30
j_gene: TRBJ2-7
CDR3nt: TGTGCCTGGAGTACTGGGCAGCCTCACTCCTACGAGCAGTACTTC
CDR3aa: CAWSTGQPHSYEQYF

d_gene: NA
v_gene: TRBV9
j_gene: TRBJ2-6
CDR3nt: TGTGCCAGCAGCGTAGGGGGGGACGCTGGGGCCAACGTCCTGACTTTC
CDR3aa: CASSVGGDAGANVLTF

d_gene: TRBD2
v_gene: TRBV7-9
j_gene: TRBJ2-7
CDR3nt: TGTGCCAGCAGCTTAGACCTAGCGGGAGCAAGCAACGAGCAGTACTTC
CDR3aa: CASSLDLAGASNEQYF

d_gene: NA
v_gene: TRBV28
j_gene: TRBJ1-1
CDR3nt: TGTGCCAGCAGTTTATGGACGAGAGGGGAAGCTTTCTTT
CDR3aa: CASSLWTRGEAFF

d_gene: NA
v_gene: TRBV20-1
j_gene: TRBJ2-3
CDR3nt: TGCAGTGCACGGGGAGATACGCAGTATTTT
CDR3aa: CSARGDTQYF

d_gene: NA
v_gene: TRBV7-9
j_gene: TRBJ1-4
CDR3nt: TGTGCCAGCAGCTTGACGGGAAACGAAAAACTGTTTTTT
CDR3aa: CASSLTGNEKLFF

d_gene: NA
v_gene: TRBV30
j_gene: TRBJ2-3
CDR3nt: TGTGCCGTGGGACTTCCTGCCACAGATACGCAGTATTTT
CDR3aa: CAVGLPATDTQYF